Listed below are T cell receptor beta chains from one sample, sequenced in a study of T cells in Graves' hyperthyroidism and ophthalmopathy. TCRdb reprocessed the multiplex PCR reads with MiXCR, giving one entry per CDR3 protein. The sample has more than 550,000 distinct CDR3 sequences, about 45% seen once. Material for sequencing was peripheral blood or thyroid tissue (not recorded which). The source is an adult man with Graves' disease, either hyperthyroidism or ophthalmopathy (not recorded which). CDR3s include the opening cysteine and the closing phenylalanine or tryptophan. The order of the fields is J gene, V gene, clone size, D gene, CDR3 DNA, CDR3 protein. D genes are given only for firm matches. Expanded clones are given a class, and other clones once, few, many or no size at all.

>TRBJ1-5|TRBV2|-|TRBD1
TGTGCCAGCAGATCAGGGGGAGAGAATCAGCCCCAGCATTTT
CASRSGGENQPQHF
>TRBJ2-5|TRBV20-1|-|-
TGCAGTGCTAGTCCCAGGACAGAAAGGGAGACCCAGTACTTC
CSASPRTERETQYF
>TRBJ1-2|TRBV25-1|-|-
TGTGCCAGCAGTGACCCGAACAGGTTCGGTGTCTATGGCTACACCTTC
CASSDPNRFGVYGYTF
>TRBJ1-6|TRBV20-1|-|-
TGCAGTGCTAGAGTTTTGAGGGATTTATCTAATTCACCCCTCCACTTT
CSARVLRDLSNSPLHF
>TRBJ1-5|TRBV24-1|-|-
TGTGCCACCAGTGAGACACGAAATCAGCCCCAGCATTTT
CATSETRNQPQHF
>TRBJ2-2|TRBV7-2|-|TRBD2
TGTGCCAGCAGCTTATGGCTAGCGGGGGCTCCCGGGGAGCTGTTTTTT
CASSLWLAGAPGELFF
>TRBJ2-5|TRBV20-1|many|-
TGCAGTGCTAGAGTTACGTGGGGGGTGGAGACCCAGTACTTC
CSARVTWGVETQYF
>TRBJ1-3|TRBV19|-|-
TGTGCCAGTACTCCTGAGGTTGGAAACACCATATATTTT
CASTPEVGNTIYF
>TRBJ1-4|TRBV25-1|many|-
TGTGCCAGCAGTGAATGGGGGGCGGGGGAGGAAGAAAAACTGTTTTTT
CASSEWGAGEEEKLFF
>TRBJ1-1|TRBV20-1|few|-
TGCAGTGCTAGTTGGCCAGCATTTGAAGCTTTCTTT
CSASWPAFEAFF
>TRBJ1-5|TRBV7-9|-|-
TGTGCCAGCAGCTTATACCGCAGGGGATCTCAGCCCCAGCATTTT
CASSLYRRGSQPQHF
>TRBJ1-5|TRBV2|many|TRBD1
TGTGCCAGCAAGGGGGACAGGATAGCAGATCAGCCCCAGCATTTT
CASKGDRIADQPQHF
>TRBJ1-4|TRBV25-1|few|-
TGTGCCAGCAGTGAACGGGCCGACAATGAAAAACTGTTTTTT
CASSERADNEKLFF
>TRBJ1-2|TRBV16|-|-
TGTGCCAGCAGCCAAAACAGAGGGGGGAACTATGGCTACACCTTC
CASSQNRGGNYGYTF
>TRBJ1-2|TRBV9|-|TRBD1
TGTGCCAGCAGCCGGGGGACAGGGAATGGCTACACCTTC
CASSRGTGNGYTF
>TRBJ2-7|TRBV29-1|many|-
TGCAGCGTTGAAGGGAGTACGGGGTACGAGCAGTACTTC
CSVEGSTGYEQYF
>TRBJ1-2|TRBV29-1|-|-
TGCAGCGTTGACGGGAGCCGCTATGGCTACACCTTC
CSVDGSRYGYTF
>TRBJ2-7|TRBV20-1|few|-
TGCAGTGCCACGGAGTCGAGCTCCTACGAGCAGTACTTC
CSATESSSYEQYF
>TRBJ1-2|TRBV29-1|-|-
TGCAGCTTAGTCCCACAAGCTAACTATGGCTACACCTTC
CSLVPQANYGYTF
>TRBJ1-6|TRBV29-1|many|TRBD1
TGCAGCGTCGGGACAGGGAATTCACCCCTCCACTTT
CSVGTGNSPLHF
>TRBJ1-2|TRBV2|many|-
TGTGCCAGCAGTGATGGTTTGAACTATGGCTACACCTTC
CASSDGLNYGYTF
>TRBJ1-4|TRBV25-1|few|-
TGTGCCAGCAGCCAAGATACGGTCCCAGCGGGAACTAATGAAAAACTGTTTTTT
CASSQDTVPAGTNEKLFF
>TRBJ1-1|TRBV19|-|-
TGTGCCAGTAGTACCAGGGTTACTGAAGCTTTCTTT
CASSTRVTEAFF
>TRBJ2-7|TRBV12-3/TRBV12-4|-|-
TGTGCCAGCAGTTCCACGCAGTACTTC
CASSSTQYF
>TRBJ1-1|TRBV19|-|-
TGTGCCAGTAGTATAGGAAACGGCGGGGTGAACACTGAAGCTTTCTTT
CASSIGNGGVNTEAFF
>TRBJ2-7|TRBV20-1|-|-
TGCAGTGCTAGAGATGCCCGGAGGGAGCAGTACTTC
CSARDARREQYF
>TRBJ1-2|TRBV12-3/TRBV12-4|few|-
TGTGCCAGCAGTTTCAGATCGACTAACTATGGCTACACCTTC
CASSFRSTNYGYTF
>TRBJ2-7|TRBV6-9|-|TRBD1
TGTGCCAGCAGTTATCCCGGGACAGCGAAAGAGTCCTACGAGCAGTACTTC
CASSYPGTAKESYEQYF
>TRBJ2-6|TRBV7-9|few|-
TGTGCCAGCAGCTTAGCGCTAATGTGGGGTAGTAGGGCCAACGTCCTGACTTTC
CASSLALMWGSRANVLTF
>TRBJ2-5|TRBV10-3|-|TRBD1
TGTGCCATCAGTCTAACAGGGGGCCAAGAGACCCAGTACTTC
CAISLTGGQETQYF
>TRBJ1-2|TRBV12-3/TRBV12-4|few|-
TGTGCCAGCAGTTTATCCTGGGCGGATGGCTACACCTTC
CASSLSWADGYTF
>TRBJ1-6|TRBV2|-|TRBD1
TGTGCCAGCAGCTTAGGGCTGAAGGGGGCGGCTTCACCCCTCCACTTT
CASSLGLKGAASPLHF
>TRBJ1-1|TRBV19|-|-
TGTGCCAGTAGTATAGAGGGGTTGGACACTGAAGCTTTCTTT
CASSIEGLDTEAFF
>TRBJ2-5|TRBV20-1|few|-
TGCAGTGCTAGCGGGGGGCCCCAAGAGACCCAGTACTTC
CSASGGPQETQYF
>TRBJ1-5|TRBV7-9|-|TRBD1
TGTGCCAGCAGCCAAGATGGGGGACAGGAGATTGCCCAGCATTTT
CASSQDGGQEIAQHF
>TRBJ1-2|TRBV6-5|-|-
TGTGCCAGCAGTTCAAATCCAGGAACGAACTATGGCTACACCTTC
CASSSNPGTNYGYTF
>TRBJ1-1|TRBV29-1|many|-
TGCAGCCCTGGACTGGTGCTGCCGAACACTGAAGCTTTCTTT
CSPGLVLPNTEAFF
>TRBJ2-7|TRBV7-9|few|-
TGTGCCAGCAGCCAAGAGGAGGGATCCAACGAGCAGTACTTC
CASSQEEGSNEQYF
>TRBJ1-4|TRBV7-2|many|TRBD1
TGTGCCAGCAGCCAAGGGGACAGGACTAATGAAAAACTGTTTTTT
CASSQGDRTNEKLFF
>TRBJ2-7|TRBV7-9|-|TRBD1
TGTGCCAGCAGCTTAGCGTCGCGCCAGGGGGCGACCTACGAGCAGTACTTC
CASSLASRQGATYEQYF
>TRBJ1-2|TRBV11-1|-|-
TGTGCCAGCAGCTTTGGCTACACCTTC
CASSFGYTF
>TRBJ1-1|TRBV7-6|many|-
TGTGCCAGCAGCTTAGCTCTGGGGGCGAACACTGAAGCTTTCTTT
CASSLALGANTEAFF
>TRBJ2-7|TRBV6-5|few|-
TGTGCCAGCAGTGCCGTTAACTACGAGCAGTACTTC
CASSAVNYEQYF
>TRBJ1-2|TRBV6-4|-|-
TGTGCCAGCAGTGACCGACGGGTCGGCTACACCTTC
CASSDRRVGYTF